What follows are 5 T cell receptor beta chains derived from one specimen sequenced in a study of T cells in Graves' hyperthyroidism and ophthalmopathy. There were TCR beta CDR3 regions amplified from RNA transcripts. Using the HTBI primer set, a first-round RT-PCR was run on the TCR CDR3. MiXCR was run by TCRdb on the multiplex PCR reads, yielding one entry per CDR3 protein. Of nearly 250,000 distinct CDR3 sequences listed, about a sixth are singletons. The sample consisted of blood. Receptors originate from a young woman with Graves' ophthalmopathy.

This clonotype has ten or more counts. The rearrangement uses TRBV7-8 and TRBJ1-4; D is unresolved. This CDR3 spans 16 amino acids. Between the trimmed V and J ends, which lost 0 bases and 8 bases, there was a span of 16 bases. The germline gives CDR1 SGHVS, CDR2 FQNEAQ. CDR3 bases: TGTGCCAGCAGCTTAGCGCGTCGGGGTCTGAGGGAAAAACTGTTTTTT. Translation: CASSLARRGLREKLFF.

The rearrangement links TRBV16 to TRBJ1-3, with D perhaps TRBD1 (5 bases). The ends were cut back, 3 bases at V and 0 bases at J, with 12 bases in the middle. CDR1 is KGHSY, CDR2 FQNENV, per germline. CDR3 length: 16 amino acids. The DNA of the CDR3 is TGTGCCAGCAGCCATCTAGAGACAGCCTCTGGAAACACCATATATTTT. Translation: CASSHLETASGNTIYF.

This clonotype was seen at least ten times. The V and J genes are TRBV27 and TRBJ2-1; D is undetermined. The CDR3 extends over 16 amino acids. CDR1 is MNHEY, CDR2 SMNVEV, per germline (reference sequence). The V gene lost 4 bases and the J gene lost 0 bases, with 13 bases spanning the gap. DNA of the CDR3: TGTGCCAGCAGTTACCTAACCCGGAGCTCCTACAATGAGCAGTTCTTC. This sequence encodes CASSYLTRSSYNEQFF.

This clonotype was observed at least ten times. For the CDR3, the DNA is TGTGCCAGTAGTGACCGGACAGGAAACAATGAGCAGTTCTTC. Amino acid sequence: CASSDRTGNNEQFF. J is TRBJ2-1 and V is TRBV19; 7 bases match TRBD1. Trimming removed 5 bases from V and 5 bases from J; junction bases left unmatched: 6. The CDR3 sequence is 14 residues long. CDR1 LNHDA and CDR2 SQIVND come from the germline V gene (reference sequence).

This clonotype has ten or more counts. CDR3 sequence (DNA): TGTGCCAGCATACAGGGAGGCGAGCAGTACTTC. Translating it yields CASIQGGEQYF. The chain is built from TRBV6-1 and TRBJ2-7, with D perhaps assigned TRBD1 or TRBD2 (6 bases each). This CDR3 comprises 11 residues. Germline V lookup: CDR1 MNHNS, CDR2 SASEGT. V gave up 7 bases and J gave up 6 bases, with 10 bases separating them.